This is a list of T cell receptor beta chains from one sample in a study of blood T cell repertoires in COVID-19. Some clones are missing from TCRdb's copy, which holds only in-frame ones; the method was immunoSEQ multiplex PCR. The sample carries more than 200,000 clones, 85% to 90% recorded once. The sample consisted of peripheral blood. Every receptor here comes from a man aged 50-60 years with COVID-19, enrolled during active disease. CDR3s include the opening cysteine and the closing phenylalanine or tryptophan. The D gene is left open where the match is weak. Rows may omit the clone size; those that give it use once, few, many or a size class.

abundance,d_gene,j_gene,v_gene,CDR3nt,CDR3aa
-,TRBD1,TRBJ2-7,TRBV12-3/TRBV12-4,TGTGCCAGCAGACTAGGACAGGAAAGGGGGCAGTACTTC,CASRLGQERGQYF
-,TRBD2,TRBJ2-1,TRBV6-4,TGTGCCAGCAGTGGTCTAGCGGGAGTAGGCAATGAGCAGTTCTTC,CASSGLAGVGNEQFF
-,TRBD2,TRBJ2-1,TRBV5-5,TGTGCCAGCAGCAGCGGGACTAGCGGGGGGGCTAATGAGCAGTTCTTC,CASSSGTSGGANEQFF
-,-,TRBJ1-1,TRBV7-2,TGTGCCAGCAGCCCAGGACTGATGAACACTGAAGCTTTCTTT,CASSPGLMNTEAFF
-,TRBD1,TRBJ1-6,TRBV30,TGTGCCTGGGGCCCAGGGGGCGCCTCCTATAATTCACCCCTCCACTTT,CAWGPGGASYNSPLHF
-,TRBD1,TRBJ2-2,TRBV7-9,TGTGCCAGCAGCTCCCACCGGCACCAGGGGGCGCCCGGGGAGCTGTTTTTT,CASSSHRHQGAPGELFF
few,TRBD1,TRBJ1-1,TRBV7-9,TGTGCCAGCAGCCGGGGACAGGGGGCTCCGAACACTGAAGCTTTCTTT,CASSRGQGAPNTEAFF
once,-,TRBJ1-3,TRBV6-6,TGTGCCAGCAGTCGAAATTCACAGGGTGGAGGAAACACCATATATTTT,CASSRNSQGGGNTIYF
few,TRBD1,TRBJ2-3,TRBV6-2/TRBV6-3,TGTGCCAGCAGTTACGACAGGGGGCCAGATACGCAGTATTTT,CASSYDRGPDTQYF
hyperexpanded,-,TRBJ1-2,TRBV28,TGTGCCAGCAGTTTGCCCGGGTATTTGAGTGGCTACACCTTC,CASSLPGYLSGYTF
-,-,TRBJ1-2,TRBV4-3,TGCGCCAGCAGCCAACTCGGGGGGGGCTATGGCTACACCTTC,CASSQLGGGYGYTF
-,TRBD1,TRBJ1-3,TRBV29-1,TGCAGCGTCCCGGGACAGAGCTCTGGAAACACCATATATTTT,CSVPGQSSGNTIYF
-,TRBD1,TRBJ2-5,TRBV6-6,TGTGCCAGCAGCACCGGGACAGGGTGGGAGACCCAGTACTTC,CASSTGTGWETQYF
once,-,TRBJ1-2,TRBV9,TGTGCCAGCAGCATCTACGAACTGGACACAACTAACTATGGCTACACCTTC,CASSIYELDTTNYGYTF
-,TRBD1,TRBJ1-2,TRBV5-6,TGTGCCAGCAGCCCACGATTCAGGGGGGCTAACTATGGCTACACCTTC,CASSPRFRGANYGYTF
-,-,TRBJ1-4,TRBV5-1,TGCGCCAGCAGCTTAGGAGGGAAACAGGAAAAACTGTTTTTT,CASSLGGKQEKLFF
-,-,TRBJ1-5,TRBV5-5,TGTGCCAGCAGCTGGGACATCCCGAATCAGCCCCAGCATTTT,CASSWDIPNQPQHF
-,TRBD1,TRBJ2-7,TRBV27,TGTGCCAGCAGTTATAACCGGGACAGGGGCTACGAGCAGTACTTC,CASSYNRDRGYEQYF
-,TRBD2,TRBJ2-1,TRBV5-5,TGTGCCAGCAGCTTCTCGGGACTAGCGGGAGAAAGGGAGTTCTTC,CASSFSGLAGEREFF
few,TRBD2,TRBJ2-1,TRBV7-2,TGTGCCAGCAGCCTCAGCGGGGGCACCTACAATGAGCAGTTCTTC,CASSLSGGTYNEQFF
-,-,TRBJ2-5,TRBV7-6,TGTGCCAGCAGCTTAGCCGGACAAGCCTTTGGAACCCAGTACTTC,CASSLAGQAFGTQYF
-,-,TRBJ2-5,TRBV12-3/TRBV12-4,TGTGCCAGCAGTTTGCAGGGTCTTGGGTCCCAGTACTTC,CASSLQGLGSQYF
-,TRBD1,TRBJ2-7,TRBV5-1,TGCGCCAGCAGCTGGGACAGGAACTACGAGCAGTACTTC,CASSWDRNYEQYF
-,TRBD2,TRBJ2-7,TRBV2,TGTGCCAGCAGTAGACTAGCAGGAGGCTACGAGCAGTACTTC,CASSRLAGGYEQYF
-,-,TRBJ2-5,TRBV19,TGTGCCAGTAGTATTTCAGCGGTGCAAGAGACCCAGTACTTC,CASSISAVQETQYF
-,-,TRBJ1-5,TRBV28,TGTGCCAGCGTCCCATTAAGGGGGGCGGGAGGGTCGGCGCTTTTATGGAATCAGCCCCAGCATTTT,CASVPLRGAGGSALLWNQPQHF
-,TRBD2,TRBJ2-1,TRBV11-2,TGTGCCAGCAGCCCGACTAGCGGAAGGGATGAGCAGTTCTTC,CASSPTSGRDEQFF
-,-,TRBJ1-6,TRBV7-3,TGTGCCAGCAGCGCCTCCCCAGGGTGGGATTCACCCCTCCACTTT,CASSASPGWDSPLHF
-,TRBD1,TRBJ1-6,TRBV7-9,TGTGCCAGCAGCTCCCTTCCGACAGGGACCTACTCACCCCTCCACTTT,CASSSLPTGTYSPLHF
-,-,TRBJ1-1,TRBV7-9,TGTGCCATCGGGGAAGTGAACACTGAAGCTTTCTTT,CAIGEVNTEAFF
-,-,TRBJ1-1,TRBV13,TGTGCCAGCAGACGGGTTTTGCAGAACACTGAAGCTTTCTTT,CASRRVLQNTEAFF
-,-,TRBJ2-5,TRBV4-3,TGCGCCAGCAGCCGGGGGACATTAACCGAAGAGACCCAGTACTTC,CASSRGTLTEETQYF
-,TRBD2,TRBJ2-5,TRBV5-1,TGCGCCAGCAGCTTAAAGACTAGCAAGTGGGACGAGACCCAGTACTTC,CASSLKTSKWDETQYF
-,-,TRBJ1-6,TRBV7-9,TGTGCCAGCAGCTTAGGGACAAGCAATTCACCCCTCCACTTT,CASSLGTSNSPLHF
-,TRBD1,TRBJ1-5,TRBV6-4,TGTGCCAGCAGTGAAAACAGGGGTCAGCCCCAGCATTTT,CASSENRGQPQHF
-,-,TRBJ1-3,TRBV7-8,TGTGCCAGCAGCACCCACACGGGACTGGGAAACACCATATATTTT,CASSTHTGLGNTIYF
once,TRBD1,TRBJ2-7,TRBV7-9,TGTGCCAGCAGCTTATTTACAGGGGGCCTGTCCTACGAGCAGTACTTC,CASSLFTGGLSYEQYF
-,TRBD1,TRBJ2-5,TRBV7-3,TGTGCCAGCAGCGCTTCGGCGGACAGGGGAGAGACCCAGTACTTC,CASSASADRGETQYF
-,-,TRBJ2-1,TRBV6-1,TGTGCCAGCAGTGGTTCTCGACTAGTTCCGTTCAGCTCCTACAATGAGCAGTTCTTC,CASSGSRLVPFSSYNEQFF
once,-,TRBJ2-1,TRBV12-3/TRBV12-4,TGTGCCAGCAGCTCGCGCTCCTACAATGAGCAGTTCTTC,CASSSRSYNEQFF
-,TRBD2,TRBJ2-7,TRBV23-1,TGCGCCAGCAGACTAGCGGGAGCCCCCTACGAGCAGTACTTC,CASRLAGAPYEQYF
-,-,TRBJ2-2,TRBV2,TGTGCCAGCAGTCCCCAGCGCGGAGGGCCTGTCGGGGAGCTGTTTTTT,CASSPQRGGPVGELFF